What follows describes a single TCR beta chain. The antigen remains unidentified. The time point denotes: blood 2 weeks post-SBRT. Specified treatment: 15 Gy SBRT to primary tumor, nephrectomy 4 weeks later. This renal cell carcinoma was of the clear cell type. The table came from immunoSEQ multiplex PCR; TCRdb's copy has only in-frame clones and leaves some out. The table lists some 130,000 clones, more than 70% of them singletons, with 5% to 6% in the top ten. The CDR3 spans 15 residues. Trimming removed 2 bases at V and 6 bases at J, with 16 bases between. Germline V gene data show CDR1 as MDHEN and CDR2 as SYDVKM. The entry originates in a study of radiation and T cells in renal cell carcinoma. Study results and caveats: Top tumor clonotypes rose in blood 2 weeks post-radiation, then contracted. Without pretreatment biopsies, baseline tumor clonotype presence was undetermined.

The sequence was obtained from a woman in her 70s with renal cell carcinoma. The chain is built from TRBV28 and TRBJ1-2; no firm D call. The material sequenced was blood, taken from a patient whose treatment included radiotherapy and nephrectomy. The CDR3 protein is CASSLIIRGTNGYTF. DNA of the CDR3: TGTGCCAGCAGTTTAATCATTCGGGGAACAAATGGCTACACCTTC.